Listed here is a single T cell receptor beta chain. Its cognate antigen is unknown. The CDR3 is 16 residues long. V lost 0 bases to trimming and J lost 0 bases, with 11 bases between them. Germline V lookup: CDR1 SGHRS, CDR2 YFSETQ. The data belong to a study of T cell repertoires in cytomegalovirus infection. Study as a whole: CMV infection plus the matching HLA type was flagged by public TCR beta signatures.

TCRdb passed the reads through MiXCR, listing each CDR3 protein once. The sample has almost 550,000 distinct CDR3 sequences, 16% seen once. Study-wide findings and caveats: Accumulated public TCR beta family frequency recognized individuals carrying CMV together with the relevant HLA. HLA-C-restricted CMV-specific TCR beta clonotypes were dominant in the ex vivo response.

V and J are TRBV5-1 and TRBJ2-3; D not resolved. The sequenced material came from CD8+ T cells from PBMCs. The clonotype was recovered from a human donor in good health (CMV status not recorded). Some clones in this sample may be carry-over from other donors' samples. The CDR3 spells CASSLAFTTSTDTQYF. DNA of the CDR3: TGCGCCAGCAGCTTGGCCTTCACGACTAGCACAGATACGCAGTATTTT.